This entry features one TCR beta chain sequence. The antigen remains undetermined. Method: immunoSEQ multiplex PCR; TCRdb's copy keeps in-frame clones and lacks some. The table includes about 40,000 clones, around 70% detected once. These data are taken from a study of cytotoxic CD8 clonotypes in ibrutinib-treated CLL. As for the study in general: Patients: about 11 relapsed/refractory, approximately 16 treatment-naive, 17 to 18 IGHV unmutated.

Germline V CDR1 and CDR2: GTSNPN, SVGIG (reference sequence). After removal of 3 bases from V and 0 bases from J, the junction contained 7 bases not matched to a gene. The CDR3 runs to 15 residues. Overall study findings and caveats: Clonality at baseline surpassed age-matched healthy donors and tracked circulating CD8+ T-cell counts. Public clonotypes occurred uncommonly; on treatment, they contracted or remained stable.

This chain uses TRBV30 with TRBJ1-1; TRBD1 matches at 7 bases. This specimen consisted of PBMCs, obtained at disease progression, from a patient treated with ibrutinib. This receptor was taken from a human donor with chronic lymphocytic leukemia. The CDR3 is CAWRDYRGMNTEAFF. The DNA of the CDR3 is TGTGCCTGGAGGGATTACAGGGGAATGAACACTGAAGCTTTCTTT.